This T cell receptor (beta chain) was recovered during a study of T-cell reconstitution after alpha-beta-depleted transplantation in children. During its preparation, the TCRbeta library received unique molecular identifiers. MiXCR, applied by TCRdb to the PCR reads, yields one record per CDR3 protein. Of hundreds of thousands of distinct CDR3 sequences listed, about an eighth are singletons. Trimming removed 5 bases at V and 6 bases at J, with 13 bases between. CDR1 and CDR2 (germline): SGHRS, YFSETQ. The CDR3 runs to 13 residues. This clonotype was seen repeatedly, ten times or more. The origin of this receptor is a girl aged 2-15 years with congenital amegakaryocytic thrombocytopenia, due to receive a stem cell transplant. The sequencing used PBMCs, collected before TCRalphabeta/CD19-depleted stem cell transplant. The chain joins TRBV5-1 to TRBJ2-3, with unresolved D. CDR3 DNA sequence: TGCGCCAGCAGACGTATTAATGGGGATACGCAGTATTTT. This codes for CASRRINGDTQYF. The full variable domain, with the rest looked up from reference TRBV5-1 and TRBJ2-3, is KAGVTQTPRYLIKTRGQQVTLSCSPISGHRSVSWYQQTPGQGLQFLFEYFSETQRNKGNFPGRFSGRQFSNSRSEMNVSTLELGDSALYLCASRRINGDTQYFGPGTRLTVL.